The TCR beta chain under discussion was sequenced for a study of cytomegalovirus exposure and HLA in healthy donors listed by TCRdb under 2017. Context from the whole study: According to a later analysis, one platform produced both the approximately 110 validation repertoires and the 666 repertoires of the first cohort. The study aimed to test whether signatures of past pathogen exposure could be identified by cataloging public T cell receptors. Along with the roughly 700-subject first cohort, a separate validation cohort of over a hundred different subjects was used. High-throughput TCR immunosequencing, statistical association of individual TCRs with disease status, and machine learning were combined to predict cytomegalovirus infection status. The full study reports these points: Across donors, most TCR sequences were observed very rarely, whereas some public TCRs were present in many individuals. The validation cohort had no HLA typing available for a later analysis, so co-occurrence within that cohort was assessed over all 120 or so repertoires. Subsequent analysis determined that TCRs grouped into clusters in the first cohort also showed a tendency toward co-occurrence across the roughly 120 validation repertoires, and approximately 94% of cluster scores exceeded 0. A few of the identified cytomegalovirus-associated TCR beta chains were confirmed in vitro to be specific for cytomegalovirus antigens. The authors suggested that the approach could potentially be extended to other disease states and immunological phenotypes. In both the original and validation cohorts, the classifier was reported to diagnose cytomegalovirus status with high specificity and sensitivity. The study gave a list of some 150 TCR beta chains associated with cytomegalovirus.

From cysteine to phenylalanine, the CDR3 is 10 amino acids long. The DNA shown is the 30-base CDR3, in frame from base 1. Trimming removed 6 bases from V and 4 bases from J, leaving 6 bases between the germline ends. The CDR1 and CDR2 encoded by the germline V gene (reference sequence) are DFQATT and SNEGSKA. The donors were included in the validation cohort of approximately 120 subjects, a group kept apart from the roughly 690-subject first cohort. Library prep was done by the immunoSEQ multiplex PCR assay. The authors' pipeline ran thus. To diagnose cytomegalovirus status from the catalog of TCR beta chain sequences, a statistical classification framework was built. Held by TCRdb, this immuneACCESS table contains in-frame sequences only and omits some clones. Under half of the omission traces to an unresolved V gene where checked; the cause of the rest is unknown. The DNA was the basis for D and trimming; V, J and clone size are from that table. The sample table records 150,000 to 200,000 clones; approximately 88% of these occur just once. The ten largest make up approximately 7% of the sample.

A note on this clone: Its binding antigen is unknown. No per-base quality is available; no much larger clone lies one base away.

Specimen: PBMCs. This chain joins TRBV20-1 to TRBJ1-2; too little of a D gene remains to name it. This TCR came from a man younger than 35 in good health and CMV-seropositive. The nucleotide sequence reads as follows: TGCAGTGCGAGACGCTATGGCTACACCTTC. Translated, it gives CSARRYGYTF.